The T cell receptor beta chain under discussion was sequenced for a study of sequential checkpoint blockade in melanoma. V was pared by 6 bases and J by 5 bases, with 19 bases between. This CDR3 region has 15 residues. The germline V gene encodes CDR1 MNHEY and CDR2 SMNVEV (reference sequence). Generated by immunoSEQ multiplex PCR, the TCRdb table keeps only in-frame clones and is missing some. Found here are about 40,000 clones, 80% to 90% of them singletons; the top ten hold around 6%. Treatment here: randomized to nivolumab then ipilimumab (arm A) or the reverse (arm B). From thawed PBMCs, live CD3+CD8+ cells negative for CD19 and CD56 were sorted.

The clonotype originates from a human donor with melanoma. The sequences come from CD8+ T cells sorted from blood (inferred from file names), collected from a patient given nivolumab and ipilimumab in sequence. The chain combines TRBV27 with TRBJ1-1, with D tentatively TRBD1 (5 bases). Written as DNA, the CDR3 is TGTGCCAGCAGCCGTGACCCGGGGGGAAAAACTGAAGCTTTCTTT. It codes for CASSRDPGGKTEAFF.